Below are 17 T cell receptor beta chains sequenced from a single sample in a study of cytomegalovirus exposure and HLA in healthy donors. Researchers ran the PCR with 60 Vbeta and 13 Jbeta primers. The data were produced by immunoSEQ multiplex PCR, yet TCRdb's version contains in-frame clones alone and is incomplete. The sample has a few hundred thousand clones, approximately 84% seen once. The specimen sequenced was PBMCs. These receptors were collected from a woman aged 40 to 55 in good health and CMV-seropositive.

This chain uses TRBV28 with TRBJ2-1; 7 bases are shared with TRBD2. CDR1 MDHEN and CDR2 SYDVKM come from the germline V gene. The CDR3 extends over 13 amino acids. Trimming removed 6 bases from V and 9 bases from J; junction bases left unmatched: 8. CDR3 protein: CASSQTSVGEQFF. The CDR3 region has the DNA TGTGCCAGCAGCCAAACTAGCGTCGGTGAGCAGTTCTTC.

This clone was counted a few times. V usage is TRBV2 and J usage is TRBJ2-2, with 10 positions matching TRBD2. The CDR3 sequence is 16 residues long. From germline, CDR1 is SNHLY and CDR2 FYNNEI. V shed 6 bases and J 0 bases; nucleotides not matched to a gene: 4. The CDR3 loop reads CASSLLAGANTGELFF. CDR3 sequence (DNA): TGTGCCAGCAGCCTTCTAGCGGGAGCGAACACCGGGGAGCTGTTTTTT. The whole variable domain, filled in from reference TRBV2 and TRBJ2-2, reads EPEVTQTPSHQVTQMGQEVILRCVPISNHLYFYWYRQILGQKVEFLVSFYNNEISEKSEIFDDQFSVERPDGSNFTLKIRSTKLEDSAMYFCASSLLAGANTGELFFGEGSRLTVL.

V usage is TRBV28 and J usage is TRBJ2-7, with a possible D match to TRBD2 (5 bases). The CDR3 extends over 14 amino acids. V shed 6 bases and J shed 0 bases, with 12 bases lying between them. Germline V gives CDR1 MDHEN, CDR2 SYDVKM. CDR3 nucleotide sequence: TGTGCCAGCAGCTCCGAGCGGATCTCCTACGAGCAGTACTTC. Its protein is CASSSERISYEQYF.

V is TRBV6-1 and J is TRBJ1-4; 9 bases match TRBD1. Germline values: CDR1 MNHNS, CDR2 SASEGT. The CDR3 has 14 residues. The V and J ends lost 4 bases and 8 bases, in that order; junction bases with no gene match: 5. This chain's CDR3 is CASSAGTGMEKLFF. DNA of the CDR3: TGTGCCAGCAGTGCCGGGACAGGGATGGAAAAACTGTTTTTT.

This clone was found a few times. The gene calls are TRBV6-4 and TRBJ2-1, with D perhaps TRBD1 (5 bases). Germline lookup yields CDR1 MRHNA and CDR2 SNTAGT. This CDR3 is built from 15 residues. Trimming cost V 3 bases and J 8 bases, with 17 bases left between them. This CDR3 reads CASSDSDQGGDEQFF. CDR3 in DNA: TGTGCCAGCAGTGATTCCGATCAGGGTGGGGATGAGCAGTTCTTC.

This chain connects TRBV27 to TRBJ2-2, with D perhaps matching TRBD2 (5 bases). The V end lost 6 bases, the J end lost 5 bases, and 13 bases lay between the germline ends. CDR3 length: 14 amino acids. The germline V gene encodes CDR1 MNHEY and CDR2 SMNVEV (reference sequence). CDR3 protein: CASSTGIETGELFF. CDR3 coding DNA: TGTGCCAGCAGCACGGGAATAGAAACCGGGGAGCTGTTTTTT.

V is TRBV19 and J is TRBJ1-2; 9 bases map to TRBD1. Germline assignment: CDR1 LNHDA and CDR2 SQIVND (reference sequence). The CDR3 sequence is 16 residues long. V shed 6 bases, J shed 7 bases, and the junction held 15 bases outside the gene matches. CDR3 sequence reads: CASSEKSGTGRSGYTF. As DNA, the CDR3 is TGTGCCAGTAGCGAAAAGTCCGGGACAGGGAGGAGTGGCTACACCTTC.

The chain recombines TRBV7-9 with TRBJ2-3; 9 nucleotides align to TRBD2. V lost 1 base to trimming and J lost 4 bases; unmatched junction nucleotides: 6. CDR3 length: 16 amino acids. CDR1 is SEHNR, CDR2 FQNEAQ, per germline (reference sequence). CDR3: CASSLGSGSLADTQYF. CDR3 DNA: TGTGCCAGCAGCTTAGGTAGCGGGAGTCTAGCAGATACGCAGTATTTT. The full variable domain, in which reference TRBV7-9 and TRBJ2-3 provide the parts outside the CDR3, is DTGVSQNPRHKITKRGQNVTFRCDPISEHNRLYWYRQTLGQGPEFLTYFQNEAQLEKSRLLSDRFSAERPKGSFSTLEIQRTEQGDSAMYLCASSLGSGSLADTQYFGPGTRLTVL.

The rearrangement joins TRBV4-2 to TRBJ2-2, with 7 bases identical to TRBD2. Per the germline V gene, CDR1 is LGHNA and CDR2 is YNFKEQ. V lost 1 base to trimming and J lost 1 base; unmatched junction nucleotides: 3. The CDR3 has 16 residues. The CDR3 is CASSQVIAGNTGELFF. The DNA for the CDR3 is TGTGCCAGCAGCCAAGTCATAGCGGGGAACACCGGGGAGCTGTTTTTT.

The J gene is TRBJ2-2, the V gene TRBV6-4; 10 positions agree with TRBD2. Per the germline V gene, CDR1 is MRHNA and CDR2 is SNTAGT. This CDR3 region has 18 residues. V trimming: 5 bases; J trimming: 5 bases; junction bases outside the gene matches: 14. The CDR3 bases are TGTGCCAGCAGTCCAAGAAGGGGGCTAGCGGGGGATACCGGGGAGCTGTTTTTT. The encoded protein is CASSPRRGLAGDTGELFF.

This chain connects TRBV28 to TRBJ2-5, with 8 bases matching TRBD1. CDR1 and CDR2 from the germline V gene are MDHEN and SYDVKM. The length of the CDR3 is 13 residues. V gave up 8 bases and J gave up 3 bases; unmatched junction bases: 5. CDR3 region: CASVLQGEETQYF. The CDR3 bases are TGTGCCAGCGTCCTACAGGGGGAAGAGACCCAGTACTTC.

The CDR3 DNA reads TGCGCCAGCAGTGAGTCGGGGACACCCCAGCATTTT. Its translation is CASSESGTPQHF. The rearrangement uses TRBV10-2 and TRBJ1-5, with D perhaps TRBD1 (6 bases). The V end was cut by 0 bases, the J end by 10 bases, with 7 bases between. CDR3 length equals 12 residues. The germline V gene encodes CDR1 WSHSY and CDR2 SAAADI.

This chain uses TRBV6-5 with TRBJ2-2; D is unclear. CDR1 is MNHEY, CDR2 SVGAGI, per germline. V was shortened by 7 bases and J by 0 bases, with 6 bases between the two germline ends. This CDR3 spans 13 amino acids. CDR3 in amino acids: CASTVTNTGELFF. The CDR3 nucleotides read TGTGCCAGCACCGTTACGAACACCGGGGAGCTGTTTTTT.

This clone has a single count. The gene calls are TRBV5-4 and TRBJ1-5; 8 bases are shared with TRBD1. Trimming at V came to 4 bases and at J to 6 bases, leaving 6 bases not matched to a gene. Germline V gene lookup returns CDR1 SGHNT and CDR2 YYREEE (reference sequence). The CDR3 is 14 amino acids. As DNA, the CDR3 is TGTGCCAGCAGCCCCGGGACAGGAAGTCAGCCCCAGCATTTT. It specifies CASSPGTGSQPQHF.

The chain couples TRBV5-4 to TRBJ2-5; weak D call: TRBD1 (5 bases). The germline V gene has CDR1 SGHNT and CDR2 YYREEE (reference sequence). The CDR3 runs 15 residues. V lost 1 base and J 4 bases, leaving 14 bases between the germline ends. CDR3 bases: TGTGCCAGCAGCTTGAATGTGGGGCAAGGAGAGACCCAGTACTTC. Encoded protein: CASSLNVGQGETQYF.

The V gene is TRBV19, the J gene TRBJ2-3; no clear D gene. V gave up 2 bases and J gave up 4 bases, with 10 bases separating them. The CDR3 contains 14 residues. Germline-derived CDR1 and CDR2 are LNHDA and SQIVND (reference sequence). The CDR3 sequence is CASSITSPPDTQYF. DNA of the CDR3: TGTGCCAGTAGTATAACATCTCCCCCAGATACGCAGTATTTT. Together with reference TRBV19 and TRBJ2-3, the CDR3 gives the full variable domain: DGGITQSPKYLFRKEGQNVTLSCEQNLNHDAMYWYRQDPGQGLRLIYYSQIVNDFQKGDIAEGYSVSREKKESFPLTVTSAQKNPTAFYLCASSITSPPDTQYFGPGTRLTVL.

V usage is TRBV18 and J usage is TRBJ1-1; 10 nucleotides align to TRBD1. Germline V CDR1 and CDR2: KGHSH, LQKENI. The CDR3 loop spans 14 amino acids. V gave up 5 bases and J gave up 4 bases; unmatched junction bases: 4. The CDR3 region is CASSWDRGSTEAFF. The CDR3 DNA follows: TGTGCCAGCTCATGGGACAGGGGTTCCACTGAAGCTTTCTTT. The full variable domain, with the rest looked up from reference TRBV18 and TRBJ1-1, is NAGVMQNPRHLVRRRGQEARLRCSPMKGHSHVYWYRQLPEEGLKFMVYLQKENIIDESGMPKERFSAEFPKEGPSILRIQQVVRGDSAAYFCASSWDRGSTEAFFGQGTRLTVV.